This passage covers 6 T cell receptor beta chains from one sample sequenced in a study of tumor and adjacent non-tumor tissue in lung cancer. No cell sorting was done before RNA was extracted from the tissue. More than 3 cm separated this lung sample from the edge of the tumor. A modified ARM-PCR protocol with three rounds of nested PCR amplified TCRbeta. TCRdb passed the multiplex PCR reads through MiXCR, listing each CDR3 protein once. The sample contains about 75,000 distinct CDR3 sequences, 65% to 75% of which appear only once. Sample: distant non-tumor lung tissue. Source of these receptors: a woman aged 50 to 65 with non-small cell lung cancer.

Regarding this clonotype: A much bigger clone sits one base away, suggesting this may be a read error. The V call is TRBV5-5, the J call TRBJ2-5; D is possibly TRBD2 (6 bases). CDR3 length: 11 residues. CDR1 is SGHKS, CDR2 YYEKEE, per germline (reference sequence). V was pared by 10 bases and J by 9 bases, with 16 bases between. This chain's CDR3 is CAASTGEAQYF. The CDR3 DNA reads TGTGCCGCTTCAACCGGGGAGGCCCAGTACTTC.

This clonotype has just a few counts. The genes are TRBV5-4 and TRBJ2-3, with D uncertain. V was shortened by 4 bases and J by 2 bases, with 11 bases between the two germline ends. This CDR3 region has 14 residues. Germline values: CDR1 SGHNT, CDR2 YYREEE (reference sequence). The CDR3 here is CASSPTANTDTQYF. In DNA form, the CDR3 reads TGTGCCAGCAGCCCTACAGCGAACACAGATACGCAGTATTTT.

As concerns this clonotype: One junction end does not reproduce the germline sequence, and a read error may be involved. The rearrangement uses TRBV29-1 and TRBJ2-2; a possible D gene is TRBD2 (5 bases). Germline loops: CDR1 SQVTM, CDR2 ANQGSEA. The CDR3 runs 14 residues. The CDR3 DNA reads TGCACCGTTGTCACAACTCTAAACACCGGGGAGCTGTTATTT. Translation gives CTVVTTLNTGELLF.

This clonotype was recorded many times. The chain carries TRBV24-1 and TRBJ2-1; D is undetermined. This CDR3 contains 12 residues. Germline CDR1 KGHDR, CDR2 SFDVKD. The germline V and J ends were trimmed by 1 base and 8 bases, with 5 bases remaining between them. The CDR3 sequence is CATSDFGDEQFF. The CDR3 nucleotides are TGTGCCACCAGTGATTTTGGAGATGAGCAGTTCTTC.

This clonotype was recorded once. The conserved final phenylalanine or tryptophan is absent from the CDR3, which likely points to a read error. The chain has TRBV12-3 or TRBV12-4 and TRBJ1-5, with D unclear. The CDR3 sequence is 13 residues long. CDR3 amino acids: CASTSGANQPQHY. CDR3 nucleotides: TGCGCCAGCACTTCAGGCGCCAATCAGCCCCAGCATTAT.

As regards this clonotype: One end of the junction fails to match germline, which may point to a read error. V and J are TRBV20-1 and TRBJ2-7; possibly TRBD1 or TRBD2 for D (5 bases each). The CDR3 totals 16 residues. Germline CDR1 and CDR2: DFQATT and SNEGSKA (reference sequence). The DNA for the CDR3 is TGTAGTGCTAGAGATCATGGGGCGGGCGGCTCCTACGAGCAGTGCTTC. Residues: CSARDHGAGGSYEQCF.